This TCR beta chain is from a study of blood T cell repertoires in COVID-19. Study-wide background: T cells, B-cell-depleted T cells, or PBMCs provided the cDNA or gDNA that served as material.

The CDR3 spans 12 residues. Trimming shortened V by 2 bases and J by 7 bases, and 9 bases separated the two germline ends. The germline gives CDR1 MDHEN, CDR2 SYDVKM. Source study methods: Amplifying reference gene primers gave estimates of nucleated cell counts. Clones were read by immunoSEQ multiplex PCR, and TCRdb kept only the in-frame ones, dropping some. That table gives V, J and clone size, and the DNA gave D and trimming. In the table there are 150,000 to 200,000 clones, about 86% of which are singletons. This clone has just a few counts. Enrolment of Seattle patients took place during active infection, and they were followed longitudinally.

The sequence was collected from a woman in her sixties with COVID-19, enrolled during active disease. Sequences were obtained from peripheral blood. This chain connects TRBV28 to TRBJ2-7; D gene uncertain. The DNA for the CDR3 is TGTGCCAGCAGTTTAGTGGGCCTAGAGCAGTACTTC. Translated, it gives CASSLVGLEQYF.